The 30 T cell receptor beta chains listed next were all sequenced from one sample in a study of T cell responses to AZD1222 COVID-19 vaccine. Clones were read by immunoSEQ multiplex PCR, and TCRdb kept only the in-frame ones, dropping some. The profile shows some 140,000 clones, 85% to 95% of them singletons. The sample in question was peripheral blood, obtained on day 0 of AZD1222 vaccination. These receptors were collected from an adult in good health.

The gene calls are TRBV2 and TRBJ1-2; D may be TRBD1 (5 bases). Per the germline V gene, CDR1 is SNHLY and CDR2 is FYNNEI. The CDR3 length is 14 residues. V lost 5 bases and J 5 bases, leaving 15 bases between the germline ends. CDR3 sequence: CASSTRTWKYGYTF. The DNA of the CDR3 is TGTGCCAGCAGTACTCGGACATGGAAATATGGCTACACCTTC.

V usage is TRBV19 and J usage is TRBJ2-7, with D perhaps TRBD1 (6 bases). Looked up from germline, CDR1 is LNHDA and CDR2 is SQIVND (reference sequence). CDR3 length: 15 residues. The germline V and J ends were trimmed by 5 bases and 0 bases, with 14 bases remaining between them. DNA of the CDR3: TGTGCCAGTAGTTGGGGGCTAGCAAGCTCCTACGAGCAGTACTTC. Translated, it gives CASSWGLASSYEQYF.

CDR3 region: CASSLSMGTVTYEQYF. The CDR3 DNA follows: TGTGCCAGCAGTTTATCGATGGGGACAGTAACCTACGAGCAGTACTTC. This rearrangement joins TRBV27 to TRBJ2-7; 7 positions agree with TRBD1. The CDR3 is made up of 16 amino acids. Unmatched junction bases numbered 7, after V lost 0 bases and J lost 2 bases. Germline CDR1 reads MNHEY; CDR2 reads SMNVEV (reference sequence).

The chain employs TRBV7-9 and TRBJ2-1; D uncertain. The CDR3 length is 14 residues. Per germline, CDR1 SEHNR and CDR2 FQNEAQ (reference sequence). The V end lost 2 bases, the J end lost 6 bases, and 11 bases lay between the germline ends. The CDR3 loop is CASSLYTAANEQFF. As DNA, the CDR3 is TGTGCCAGCAGCTTATATACCGCGGCCAATGAGCAGTTCTTC.

The rearrangement uses TRBV5-5 and TRBJ2-4; weak D call: TRBD2 (5 bases). The germline V gene has CDR1 SGHKS and CDR2 YYEKEE (reference sequence). This CDR3 spans 16 amino acids. The V gene lost 3 bases and the J gene lost 0 bases, with 13 bases spanning the gap. CDR3: CASSSIAMGAKNIQYF. The CDR3, as DNA: TGTGCCAGCAGCTCAATAGCGATGGGAGCCAAAAACATTCAGTACTTC.

This sequence joins TRBV3-1 (or the pseudogene TRBV3-2) and TRBJ1-4; the D is unclear. The V gene's germline CDR1 is LGHDT and CDR2 YNNKEL (reference sequence). The CDR3 has 12 amino acids. Trimming took off 1 base at V and 8 bases at J, with 5 bases between the two ends. The CDR3 loop reads CASSQAREKLFF. The CDR3 nucleotides are TGTGCCAGCAGCCAAGCACGCGAAAAACTGTTTTTT.

This sequence joins TRBV6-2 or TRBV6-3 and TRBJ1-2, with 7 bases that match TRBD1. Losses at the gene ends were 4 bases for V and 4 bases for J; bases not matched to a gene: 3. Germline V gene data show CDR1 as MNHEY and CDR2 as SVGEGT. This CDR3 has 13 residues. CDR3 in amino acids: CASSSTGLYGYTF. The CDR3 DNA is TGTGCCAGCAGTTCGACAGGGCTCTATGGCTACACCTTC.

This clone appeared a few times. This rearrangement joins TRBV7-3 to TRBJ2-1; TRBD1 might be the D (6 bases). This CDR3 region has 13 residues. From germline, CDR1 is SGHTA and CDR2 FQGTGA. Trimming removed 2 bases from V and 9 bases from J, with 11 bases in between. CDR3 residues: CASSLLQGGEQFF. CDR3 nucleotides: TGTGCCAGCAGCTTATTACAGGGCGGTGAGCAGTTCTTC.

J is TRBJ1-4 and V is TRBV10-1; the match to TRBD1 covers 9 bases. The germline CDR1 and CDR2 sequences are WNHNN and SYGVQD (reference sequence). Trimming cost V 6 bases and J 5 bases; bases outside gene matches: 4. This CDR3 region has 14 residues. The DNA of the CDR3 is TGCGCCAGCAGAGCCGACAGGGGGAATGAAAAACTGTTTTTT. It encodes CASRADRGNEKLFF.

This clone was found once. This sequence joins TRBV7-2 and TRBJ2-7; the D is unclear. This CDR3 has 12 residues. Between the trimmed V and J ends, which lost 5 bases and 0 bases, there was a span of 5 bases. Germline-derived CDR1 and CDR2 are SGHTA and FQGNSA. The CDR3 reads CASSPFSYEQYF. The CDR3 nucleotides are TGTGCCAGCAGCCCCTTCTCCTACGAGCAGTACTTC.

This chain uses TRBV2 with TRBJ2-3; D is possibly TRBD1 (5 bases). V gave up 6 bases and J gave up 6 bases, with 19 bases separating them. Germline V gene sequence: CDR1 SNHLY, CDR2 FYNNEI. This CDR3 has 15 amino acids. CDR3 protein: CASRPGRKGPDTQYF. CDR3 DNA sequence: TGTGCCAGCAGACCCGGTAGGAAGGGGCCGGATACGCAGTATTTT.

The genes are TRBV7-9 and TRBJ2-7, with D uncertain. The CDR3 has 13 amino acids. The germline V gene has CDR1 SEHNR and CDR2 FQNEAQ (reference sequence). The ends were cut back, 1 base at V and 3 bases at J, with 7 bases in the middle. DNA for the CDR3: TGTGCCAGCAGCTTAGGTGACGACTACGAGCAGTACTTC. The encoded protein is CASSLGDDYEQYF.

V is TRBV11-3 and J is TRBJ2-2; D is unresolved. CDR1 and CDR2 from the germline V gene are SGHNT and YENEEA. This CDR3 contains 13 residues. Trimming stripped 1 base from V and 6 bases from J, with 6 bases between. DNA of the CDR3: TGTGCCAGCAGCTTAGGGGGATCCGGGGAGCTGTTTTTT. This translates into CASSLGGSGELFF.

The table lists this clone with a few counts. The gene calls are TRBV4-2 and TRBJ1-6; D gene ambiguous. This CDR3 contains 14 residues. CDR1 and CDR2 from the germline V gene are LGHNA and YNFKEQ. The V end was cut by 4 bases, the J end by 2 bases, with 6 bases between. CDR3 nucleotides: TGTGCCAGCAGCCGTGACACCTATAATTCACCCCTCCACTTT. Protein product: CASSRDTYNSPLHF.

V and J are TRBV3-1 (or the pseudogene TRBV3-2) and TRBJ2-5; TRBD2 aligns across 8 bases. CDR3 length equals 13 residues. Losses at the gene ends were 3 bases for V and 5 bases for J; bases not matched to a gene: 2. Germline assignment: CDR1 LGHDT and CDR2 YNNKEL (reference sequence). CDR3 nucleotide sequence: TGTGCCAGCAGCCATCGCGGGGGGGAGACCCAGTACTTC. Amino acid sequence: CASSHRGGETQYF.

The genes are TRBV18 and TRBJ2-2, with TRBD2 identical over 7 bases. Germline CDR1 reads KGHSH; CDR2 reads LQKENI. This CDR3 spans 15 amino acids. V trimming: 3 bases; J trimming: 8 bases; junction bases outside the gene matches: 9. The CDR3, as DNA: TGTGCCAGCTCACCCCCCTCGGGGGGTGAAGGGGAGCTGTTTTTT. Translating it yields CASSPPSGGEGELFF.

A remark on this clone: An end of the junction does not agree with germline; a read error may underlie this. The rearrangement links TRBV6-1 to TRBJ2-2; D perhaps matches TRBD1 (5 bases). Germline CDR1 reads MNHNS; CDR2 reads SASEGT. The CDR3 consists of 13 residues. In DNA form, the CDR3 reads TGTGCCAGCAGGGAAGGGGCGTACGGGGAGCTGTTTTTT. Its translation is CASREGAYGELFF.

The genes are TRBV7-3 and TRBJ2-1; 12 bases are shared with TRBD2. Looked up from germline, CDR1 is SGHTA and CDR2 is FQGTGA. The V gene end was trimmed by 11 bases and the J gene end by 7 bases; junction bases not matched to a gene: 9. This CDR3 spans 14 amino acids. CDR3 nucleotides: TGTGCCTCCCAGACTAGCGGGAGTCCTAATGAGCAGTTCTTC. It translates to CASQTSGSPNEQFF.

CDR3 in amino acids: CASSTGPDNEQFF. CDR3 coding DNA: TGTGCCAGCAGTACAGGACCAGACAATGAGCAGTTCTTC. This chain uses TRBV3-1 (or the pseudogene TRBV3-2) with TRBJ2-1, with a possible D match to TRBD1 (5 bases). This CDR3 contains 13 residues. V lost 6 bases and J lost 5, with 11 bases in between. The germline V gene has CDR1 LGHDT and CDR2 YNNKEL (reference sequence).

V usage is TRBV6-5 and J usage is TRBJ1-5; no definite D call. The germline V gene has CDR1 MNHEY and CDR2 SVGAGI. V was shortened by 6 bases and J by 2 bases, with 14 bases between the two germline ends. There are 15 residues in the CDR3. CDR3 bases: TGTGCCAGCAGCCCGGATCCAAGGGGCAATCAGCCCCAGCATTTT. Its translation is CASSPDPRGNQPQHF.

The chain is built from TRBV30 and TRBJ1-2; maybe TRBD1 (5 bases). The CDR3 totals 8 residues. V was pared by 7 bases and J by 14 bases, with 11 bases between. Per the germline V gene, CDR1 is GTSNPN and CDR2 is SVGIG (reference sequence). This CDR3 is CALGGYTF. CDR3 DNA: TGTGCCTTGGGGGGTTATACCTTC.

The V gene is TRBV5-4, the J gene TRBJ2-2, with 7 nucleotides matching TRBD2. Looked up from germline, CDR1 is SGHNT and CDR2 is YYREEE (reference sequence). The CDR3 has 15 residues. The ends lost 0 bases at V and 7 bases at J; junction bases unmatched: 6. The CDR3 bases are TGTGCCAGCAGCTTGGTTGCGGGAGCTATCGGGGAGCTGTTTTTT. Translation gives CASSLVAGAIGELFF.

The chain combines TRBV3-1 (or the pseudogene TRBV3-2) with TRBJ2-7, with 8 bases identical to TRBD2. The germline V gene encodes CDR1 LGHDT and CDR2 YNNKEL (reference sequence). Trimming took 6 bases from V and 5 from J; bases not matched to a gene: 6. The CDR3 has 13 residues. The CDR3 spells CASRPRGGDEQYF. The CDR3 DNA reads TGTGCCAGCAGACCCCGGGGGGGCGACGAGCAGTACTTC.

Only a few counts were recorded for this clone. The rearrangement links TRBV10-2 to TRBJ2-7; D gene unclear. The CDR3 runs 12 residues. V lost 6 bases to trimming and J lost 2 bases, with 8 bases between them. In germline, CDR1 is WSHSY, CDR2 SAAADI. The CDR3 region has the DNA TGCGCCAGCAGGGACCATACCTACGAGCAGTACTTC. Its translation: CASRDHTYEQYF.

The rearrangement links TRBV14 to TRBJ1-2; weak D call: TRBD1 (6 bases). Germline assignment: CDR1 SGHDN and CDR2 FVKESK. The CDR3 covers 13 residues. The ends were cut back, 0 bases at V and 11 bases at J, with 13 bases in the middle. The CDR3 region is CASSQDYAGAYTF. The CDR3 DNA reads TGTGCCAGCAGCCAAGATTATGCGGGGGCGTACACCTTC.

Here the CDR3 reads CASSVSGRNEQFF. The CDR3 bases are TGTGCCAGCAGTGTCAGCGGGCGTAATGAGCAGTTCTTC. The chain combines TRBV6-4 with TRBJ2-1; D is possibly TRBD2 (6 bases). The CDR3 runs 13 residues. Germline loops: CDR1 MRHNA, CDR2 SNTAGT. V gave up 4 bases and J gave up 7 bases, with 11 bases separating them.

The genes are TRBV1 and TRBJ2-1. TRBV1 is a recognized pseudogene. The CDR3 spans 14 residues. The CDR3 sequence is CTSSAGTPAHEQFF. DNA of the CDR3: TGCACCAGCAGCGCCGGGACCCCTGCGCATGAGCAGTTCTTC.

V is TRBV11-3 and J is TRBJ1-2; D might be TRBD1 (5 bases). This CDR3 is 16 amino acids long. Trimming removed 4 bases from V and 2 bases from J, with 17 bases in between. Germline V gene data show CDR1 as SGHNT and CDR2 as YENEEA. CDR3 sequence reads: CASSSVMTARNYGYTF. The CDR3 DNA reads as TGTGCCAGCAGCTCCGTGATGACAGCTAGGAACTATGGCTACACCTTC.

The chain joins TRBV6-2 or TRBV6-3 to TRBJ2-1; D ambiguous. The CDR3 runs 12 residues. From germline, CDR1 is MNHEY and CDR2 SVGEGT. V gave up 1 base and J gave up 10 bases, with 8 bases separating them. In DNA form, the CDR3 reads TGTGCCAGCAGTTACTTCCCCTCAGAGCAGTTCTTC. Translated: CASSYFPSEQFF.

V is TRBV13 and J is TRBJ1-1; weak D call: TRBD1 (5 bases). CDR3 length: 13 residues. With 2 bases removed from V and 11 bases from J, the gap between germline ends came to 15 bases. CDR1 and CDR2 (germline): PRHDT, FYEKMQ (reference sequence). CDR3: CASSLLRGPGAFF. The DNA for the CDR3 is TGTGCCAGCAGCTTATTAAGAGGGCCAGGGGCTTTCTTT.